This passage covers 4 T cell receptor beta chains from one sample sequenced in a study of T cells in Graves' hyperthyroidism and ophthalmopathy. RNA transcripts provided the source from which TCR beta CDR3 regions were amplified. The HTBI primer set was used in a first-round RT-PCR of the TCR CDR3. Each CDR3 protein gets one entry after TCRdb re-called the multiplex PCR reads with MiXCR. This repertoire shows fewer than 400,000 distinct CDR3 sequences, 15% to 19% found once; its top ten account for roughly 25%. The sample taken for sequencing was blood. These receptors were obtained from a woman between 18 and 30 years old with Graves' hyperthyroidism that later progressed to Graves' ophthalmopathy.

This clonotype came up many times. The V call is TRBV12-3 or TRBV12-4, the J call TRBJ2-1; 8 bases match TRBD2. The CDR3 loop spans 14 amino acids. The V and J ends lost 6 bases and 1 base, in that order; junction bases with no gene match: 2. The CDR3 sequence: CASSPGGSYNEQFF. The CDR3 nucleotides are TGTGCCAGCAGCCCGGGGGGGTCCTACAATGAGCAGTTCTTC.

This clonotype was detected ten times or more. V and J are TRBV6-6 and TRBJ2-1; D uncertain. The V gene's germline CDR1 is MNHNY and CDR2 SVGAGI (reference sequence). V was pared by 2 bases and J by 6 bases, with 11 bases between. This CDR3 is 14 amino acids long. CDR3 region: CASSYEDSLNEQFF. In DNA, the CDR3 is TGTGCCAGCAGTTACGAAGATTCCCTCAATGAGCAGTTCTTC.

This clonotype was picked up a small number of times. The chain carries TRBV14 and TRBJ1-1, with TRBD1 matching over 7 bases. The CDR3 totals 17 residues. Trimming at V came to 5 bases and at J to 3 bases, leaving 15 bases not matched to a gene. The V gene's germline CDR1 is SGHDN and CDR2 FVKESK. This CDR3 is CASSSRQGRTKDTEAFF. Written as DNA, the CDR3 is TGTGCCAGCAGCTCCCGACAGGGTAGGACCAAGGACACTGAAGCTTTCTTT.

This clonotype was found many times. V is TRBV18 and J is TRBJ2-7; possible D gene TRBD1, 6 bases. The CDR3 totals 15 residues. V lost 3 bases to trimming and J lost 5 bases, with 17 bases between them. Germline V gene lookup returns CDR1 KGHSH and CDR2 LQKENI. The CDR3 sequence: CASSPSVPGVDEQYF. In DNA form, the CDR3 reads TGTGCCAGCTCACCGTCGGTCCCAGGGGTGGACGAGCAGTACTTC.